This TCR beta chain was observed in a study of cytomegalovirus exposure and HLA in healthy donors. Turning to the study itself: An early release of data contained 80 million to 85 million unique TCRs, which came from HLA-typed donors.

V gave up 2 bases and J gave up 7 bases, with 6 bases separating them. The length of the CDR3 is 13 residues. Looked up from germline, CDR1 is ENHRY and CDR2 is SYGVKD. This PCR relied on a set of 60 Vbeta primers and 13 Jbeta primers. Clones were read by immunoSEQ multiplex PCR, and TCRdb kept only the in-frame ones, dropping some. The table shows 150,000 to 200,000 clones, with roughly 77% occurring only once. Specimen: PBMCs. The chain joins TRBV10-3 to TRBJ1-6; D gene ambiguous. The sequence was obtained from a young man in good health and CMV-seropositive. The DNA of the CDR3 is TGTGCCATCAGTGAGGGAGGGAATTCACCCCTCCACTTT. This encodes CAISEGGNSPLHF.